Presented here are 22 T cell receptor beta chains from one specimen sequenced in a study of shared clonotypes between healthy human individuals. Using immunoSEQ multiplex PCR, the repertoire was profiled, and TCRdb retains in-frame clones only, with some absent. The sample consists of about 2.4 million clones, 80% to 95% of them appearing once. Sequencing was done on a sample of naive CD4+ T cells from PBMCs. Indicated subset: CD45RA+ positively selected. Source of these receptors: a man between 18 and 29 years old in good health. Some clones in this sample may be carry-over from other donors' samples.

In regard to this clone: The same CDR3 also results from other DNA sequences found in this sample. The rearrangement links TRBV6-6 to TRBJ1-5, with 10 bases aligning to TRBD1. CDR1 is MNHNY, CDR2 SVGAGI, per germline (reference sequence). The ends lost 6 bases at V and 2 bases at J; junction bases unmatched: 4. This CDR3 comprises 15 residues. The CDR3, as DNA: TGTGCCAGCAGCCTCGGACAGGGGGGCAATCAGCCCCAGCATTTT. Translating it yields CASSLGQGGNQPQHF.

The chain combines TRBV5-1 with TRBJ1-1; 9 bases agree with TRBD1. Trimming cost V 4 bases and J 1 base; bases outside gene matches: 5. The CDR3 runs to 15 residues. Germline lookup yields CDR1 SGHRS and CDR2 YFSETQ. CDR3 nucleotide sequence: TGCGCCAGCAGCCAGGGACAGGGAAGGAACACTGAAGCTTTCTTT. As protein: CASSQGQGRNTEAFF.

Concerning this clone: Germline and junction disagree at one end, which may indicate a read error. The chain joins TRBV7-9 to TRBJ2-7; D is ambiguous. The CDR3 spans 11 residues. Looked up from germline, CDR1 is SEHNR and CDR2 is FQNEAQ (reference sequence). The CDR3 here is CASSLDRVPSF. In DNA, the CDR3 is TGTGCCAGCAGCTTAGATAGGGTGCCGTCCTTC.

The CDR3 nucleotides are TGTGCCAGCAGCTTATTCGGGGAAAACACTGAAGCTTTCTTT. Encoded protein: CASSLFGENTEAFF. The genes are TRBV7-9 and TRBJ1-1; no reliable D call. Trimming removed 2 bases from V and 2 bases from J, with 9 bases in between. The CDR3 has 14 residues. Per the germline V gene, CDR1 is SEHNR and CDR2 is FQNEAQ (reference sequence).

The V gene is TRBV7-3, the J gene TRBJ1-2; 9 bases match TRBD1. V was pared by 0 bases and J by 8 bases, with 13 bases of the junction left unmatched. Per the germline V gene, CDR1 is SGHTA and CDR2 is FQGTGA. The CDR3 spans 17 residues. CDR3 DNA sequence: TGTGCCAGCAGCTTAACCCCTCCGTCACAGGGGGCGCAGGGCTACACCTTC. It codes for CASSLTPPSQGAQGYTF.

V is TRBV2 and J is TRBJ2-7; 7 nucleotides match TRBD2. Germline assignment: CDR1 SNHLY and CDR2 FYNNEI. CDR3 length: 14 residues. The trim removed 4 bases at V and 5 bases at J, leaving 8 bases unmatched. The CDR3 spells CASSVSSGGHEQYF. The CDR3 DNA reads TGTGCCAGCAGTGTCTCCTCGGGGGGACACGAGCAGTACTTC.

The chain has TRBV20-1 and TRBJ2-1; D is perhaps TRBD2 (5 bases). V was pared by 4 bases and J by 10 bases, with 11 bases between. This CDR3 is 11 amino acids long. Germline V CDR1 and CDR2: DFQATT, SNEGSKA (reference sequence). CDR3 region: CSATSLSEQFF. DNA for the CDR3: TGCAGTGCTACTAGCCTCTCCGAGCAGTTCTTC.

This clone was recorded only once. This chain connects TRBV28 to TRBJ1-2; 9 bases fit TRBD1. The CDR3 loop spans 14 amino acids. Germline V gene sequence: CDR1 MDHEN, CDR2 SYDVKM. J lost 5 bases, V lost 5 bases, and 6 bases had no gene match. The CDR3 bases are TGTGCCAGCAGTACCACAGGGGGCTGGTATGGCTACACCTTC. Translating gives CASSTTGGWYGYTF.

This clone has just one count. The rearrangement joins TRBV10-3 to TRBJ1-1; the match to TRBD1 covers 9 bases. This CDR3 has 13 residues. Looked up from germline, CDR1 is ENHRY and CDR2 is SYGVKD. V shed 10 bases, J shed 3 bases, and the junction held 6 bases outside the gene matches. The CDR3 DNA reads as TGTGCCAACGGACAGGGGCTCGACACTGAAGCTTTCTTT. This gives the protein CANGQGLDTEAFF.

A single count supports this clone. The rearrangement joins TRBV30 to TRBJ2-3; TRBD2 matches 7 bases. Germline CDR1 reads GTSNPN; CDR2 reads SVGIG (reference sequence). CDR3 length equals 13 residues. Trimming took 3 bases from V and 0 from J; bases not matched to a gene: 0. CDR3: CAWRLASTDTQYF. As DNA, the CDR3 is TGTGCCTGGAGACTAGCGAGCACAGATACGCAGTATTTT. Complete variable domain (other parts from reference TRBV30 and TRBJ2-3): SQTIHQWPATLVQPVGSPLSLECTVEGTSNPNLYWYRQAAGRGLQLLFYSVGIGQISSEVPQNLSASRPQDRQFILSSKKLLLSDSGFYLCAWRLASTDTQYFGPGTRLTVL.

J is TRBJ2-7 and V is TRBV9; 8 bases map to TRBD2. V shed 3 bases and J 4 bases; nucleotides not matched to a gene: 6. Germline CDR1 and CDR2: SGDLS and YYNGEE. The CDR3 runs to 14 residues. The CDR3 nucleotides read TGTGCCAGCAGCGCCACGGGGGGGATGTACGAGCAGTACTTC. Translating gives CASSATGGMYEQYF.

Concerning this clone: The sample contains more than one DNA sequence encoding this CDR3. The CDR3 DNA sequence: TGTGCCAGCAGTTTATCCTGGGACGAGCAGTACTTC. Translating gives CASSLSWDEQYF. This chain uses TRBV28 with TRBJ2-7; D remains ambiguous. CDR3 length equals 12 residues. Deletions cut 1 base from V and 5 bases from J, with 6 bases between. Germline loops: CDR1 MDHEN, CDR2 SYDVKM.

V is TRBV7-2 and J is TRBJ1-4; D remains ambiguous. The germline CDR1 and CDR2 sequences are SGHTA and FQGNSA. V lost 10 bases and J lost 6, with 9 bases in between. The CDR3 covers 11 residues. DNA for the CDR3: TGTGCCACCCAGAGGGATGAAAAACTGTTTTTT. It encodes CATQRDEKLFF.

The CDR3 DNA follows: TGTGCCAGCAGCGGGGGACCCAACGGCTACGAGCAGTACTTC. Its protein product is CASSGGPNGYEQYF. This rearrangement joins TRBV11-1 to TRBJ2-5; possibly TRBD1 or TRBD2 for D (5 bases each). The DNA matches TRBJ2-7 better at its end, which makes the J call doubtful. The germline gives CDR1 SGHAT, CDR2 FQDESV (reference sequence). The CDR3 contains 14 residues.

The chain has TRBV6-5 and TRBJ1-2, with TRBD1 as a possible D gene (5 bases). V lost 5 bases and J lost 4, with 14 bases in between. This CDR3 region has 14 residues. From germline, CDR1 is MNHEY and CDR2 SVGAGI. In DNA form, the CDR3 reads TGTGCCAGCAGTCCCTTGGGGCCACTCTATGGCTACACCTTC. This translates into CASSPLGPLYGYTF.

For the CDR3, the DNA is TGTGCCAGCAGTTCCCCGGGACAAATAAACTATGGCTACACCTTC. Its translation: CASSSPGQINYGYTF. This chain joins TRBV28 and TRBJ1-2; weak D call: TRBD1 (6 bases). The V end lost 4 bases, the J end lost 2 bases, and 14 bases lay between the germline ends. Per the germline V gene, CDR1 is MDHEN and CDR2 is SYDVKM. The CDR3 loop spans 15 amino acids.

Comments on this clone: The same CDR3 arises from other DNA sequences in this sample as well. The chain joins TRBV6-5 to TRBJ1-1; D gene unclear. The CDR3 covers 13 residues. The germline V gene has CDR1 MNHEY and CDR2 SVGAGI. V was clipped by 2 bases and J by 4 bases, with 8 bases between them. The CDR3 bases are TGTGCCAGCAGTTACCTGAGAGGCACTGAAGCTTTCTTT. This codes for CASSYLRGTEAFF.

The V and J genes are TRBV28 and TRBJ2-1; 13 bases are a match to TRBD2. Per the germline V gene, CDR1 is MDHEN and CDR2 is SYDVKM. Unmatched junction bases numbered 11, after V lost 5 bases and J lost 13 bases. This CDR3 is built from 15 residues. The CDR3 reads CASSPRTSGGWDQFF. The DNA of the CDR3 is TGTGCCAGCAGTCCACGGACTAGCGGGGGTTGGGACCAGTTCTTC.

The V gene is TRBV2, the J gene TRBJ1-4, with a possible D match to TRBD1 (5 bases). This CDR3 contains 14 residues. V lost 8 bases and J 5 bases, leaving 15 bases between the germline ends. Germline lookup yields CDR1 SNHLY and CDR2 FYNNEI. The CDR3 DNA reads as TGTGCCAGCGCCGTTTCAGGGCAAAATGAAAAACTGTTTTTT. It is translated as CASAVSGQNEKLFF.

V usage is TRBV10-2 and J usage is TRBJ2-3, with 8 positions matching TRBD2. Losses at the gene ends were 4 bases for V and 0 bases for J; bases not matched to a gene: 3. CDR3 size: 15 residues. CDR1 and CDR2 from the germline V gene are WSHSY and SAAADI. The CDR3: CASSGAGVSTDTQYF. CDR3 sequence (DNA): TGCGCCAGCAGTGGAGCGGGAGTGAGCACAGATACGCAGTATTTT.

This clone was detected only once. V usage is TRBV9 and J usage is TRBJ2-1, with no clear D. Trimming took 3 bases from V and 1 from J, leaving 11 bases between them. Germline loops: CDR1 SGDLS, CDR2 YYNGEE. This CDR3 comprises 15 residues. The CDR3 DNA is TGTGCCAGCAGCGCCCCCCCTGGTTCCTACAATGAGCAGTTCTTC. Residues: CASSAPPGSYNEQFF.

The V call is TRBV28, the J call TRBJ1-2, with unresolved D. The CDR3 is 15 amino acids. V was pared by 3 bases and J by 2 bases, with 13 bases between. CDR1 MDHEN and CDR2 SYDVKM come from the germline V gene. CDR3 amino acids: CASSFFDIRNYGYTF. CDR3 nucleotide sequence: TGTGCCAGCAGTTTTTTTGACATCAGGAACTATGGCTACACCTTC.